Below are 31 T cell receptor beta chains sequenced from a single sample in a study of blood T cell repertoires in COVID-19. The protocol was immunoSEQ multiplex PCR, while the TCRdb copy is restricted to in-frame clones and leaves out a portion. This sample has fewer than 300,000 clones, with 82% found just once. Sequenced material: peripheral blood. Receptor source: a woman aged 18 to 35 with acute or convalescent COVID-19.

The chain is built from TRBV4-3 and TRBJ2-7; D is perhaps TRBD2 (5 bases). This CDR3 has 19 residues. CDR1 is LGHNA, CDR2 YSLEER, per germline. Trimming pared 0 bases from V and 3 bases from J, leaving 24 bases between. CDR3 DNA: TGCGCCAGCAGCCAAGAAGGGAGTAGCTTTAGGGCCAGTATCTACGAGCAGTACTTC. Residues: CASSQEGSSFRASIYEQYF.

This clone showed up just once. The rearrangement joins TRBV19 to TRBJ2-7; maybe TRBD1 (6 bases). The CDR3 runs 15 residues. Trimming took 3 bases from V and 2 from J, leaving 14 bases between them. CDR1 is LNHDA and CDR2 is SQIVND in the germline V gene (reference sequence). In nucleotides, the CDR3 is TGTGCCAGTAGTATTTCCAGACAGGCCGCCTACGAGCAGTACTTC. It yields the protein CASSISRQAAYEQYF.

This clone showed up just a few times. This specimen includes other DNA sequences encoding the same CDR3. This chain links TRBV9 with TRBJ2-1, with 10 bases fitting TRBD2. Trimming at V came to 4 bases and at J to 0 bases, leaving 1 base not matched to a gene. The CDR3 has 15 amino acids. CDR1 is SGDLS, CDR2 YYNGEE, per germline. The CDR3 spells CASSPSGSSYNEQFF. The CDR3 DNA sequence: TGTGCCAGCAGCCCTAGCGGGAGCTCCTACAATGAGCAGTTCTTC.

The chain joins TRBV5-1 to TRBJ2-7; TRBD1 might be the D (6 bases). The CDR3 is made up of 14 amino acids. The germline V and J ends were trimmed by 0 bases and 6 bases, with 13 bases remaining between them. Germline V gives CDR1 SGHRS, CDR2 YFSETQ. The CDR3 nucleotides are TGCGCCAGCAGCTTGGCCGTGGGGGCTCGCGAGCAGTACTTC. This encodes CASSLAVGAREQYF.

The rearrangement uses TRBV6-5 and TRBJ1-1, with 7 bases identical to TRBD1. Germline values: CDR1 MNHEY, CDR2 SVGAGI. V was clipped by 4 bases and J by 1 base; unmatched bases: 3. This CDR3 contains 14 residues. The CDR3 nucleotides are TGTGCCAGCAGTTGGGACAGATCGAACACTGAAGCTTTCTTT. This encodes CASSWDRSNTEAFF.

This clone has just a few counts. The chain is built from TRBV29-1 and TRBJ1-4; 7 bases fit TRBD1. Germline assignment: CDR1 SQVTM and CDR2 ANQGSEA. This CDR3 spans 13 amino acids. J was trimmed by 6 bases and V by 7 bases; bases with no gene match: 8. CDR3 bases: TGCAGCGGCCGGGAACAGGGGTATGAAAAACTGTTTTTT. This translates into CSGREQGYEKLFF.

The chain uses TRBV7-2 and TRBJ1-3; the D gene is possibly TRBD1 (6 bases). This CDR3 contains 16 residues. The ends were cut back, 5 bases at V and 0 bases at J, with 14 bases in the middle. From germline, CDR1 is SGHTA and CDR2 FQGNSA. CDR3 in DNA: TGTGCCAGCAGCGACGCACAGGGTATCTCTGGAAACACCATATATTTT. This gives the protein CASSDAQGISGNTIYF. Full variable domain (remainder filled in from reference TRBV7-2 and TRBJ1-3): GAGVSQSPSNKVTEKGKDVELRCDPISGHTALYWYRQSLGQGLEFLIYFQGNSAPDKSGLPSDRFSAERTGGSVSTLTIQRTQQEDSAVYLCASSDAQGISGNTIYFGEGSWLTVV.

The chain combines TRBV7-9 with TRBJ2-3, with TRBD1 matching over 8 bases. The CDR3 totals 16 residues. The ends lost 4 bases at V and 6 bases at J; junction bases unmatched: 12. In germline, CDR1 is SEHNR, CDR2 FQNEAQ (reference sequence). DNA for the CDR3: TGTGCCAGCAGCTGGTTGCAGGGGGCGACATATGATACGCAGTATTTT. Translation: CASSWLQGATYDTQYF.

The rearrangement joins TRBV6-1 to TRBJ1-5; D remains ambiguous. The length of the CDR3 is 15 residues. Trimming removed 0 bases at V and 6 bases at J, with 12 bases between. Germline assignment: CDR1 MNHNS and CDR2 SASEGT. CDR3 coding DNA: TGTGCCAGCAGTGAAGCAGGAGGAGTTCGTCAGCCCCAGCATTTT. It is translated as CASSEAGGVRQPQHF.

V is TRBV7-8 and J is TRBJ2-1; the D is unclear. Trimming removed 4 bases from V and 12 bases from J, with 10 bases in between. Germline CDR1 is SGHVS and CDR2 is FQNEAQ. The CDR3 sequence is 11 residues long. CDR3: CASSSTTPQFF. CDR3 nucleotide sequence: TGTGCCAGCAGCTCAACTACTCCGCAGTTCTTC.

CDR3 sequence: CATIRQGGSPYEQYF. CDR3 sequence (DNA): TGTGCCACCATTCGACAGGGGGGTTCCCCTTACGAGCAGTACTTC. The chain carries TRBV6-5 and TRBJ2-7, with TRBD1 matching over 9 bases. V dropped 10 bases and J dropped 4; count of bases not matched to a gene: 14. The CDR3 has 15 amino acids. Germline loops: CDR1 MNHEY, CDR2 SVGAGI.

A single count supports this clone. The CDR3 sequence is CASIDRSYSNQPQHF. In DNA, the CDR3 is TGTGCCAGTATCGACAGGTCCTATAGCAATCAGCCCCAGCATTTT. V gene TRBV19 combines with J gene TRBJ1-5, with a tentative D call TRBD1 (6 bases). CDR1 is LNHDA, CDR2 SQIVND, per germline (reference sequence). CDR3 length: 15 residues. Trimming removed 7 bases from V and 0 bases from J, with 13 bases in between. Variable domain in full (rest from reference TRBV19 and TRBJ1-5): DGGITQSPKYLFRKEGQNVTLSCEQNLNHDAMYWYRQDPGQGLRLIYYSQIVNDFQKGDIAEGYSVSREKKESFPLTVTSAQKNPTAFYLCASIDRSYSNQPQHFGDGTRLSIL.

The rearrangement joins TRBV14 to TRBJ2-7; D gene uncertain. CDR3 length: 15 residues. CDR1 and CDR2 (germline): SGHDN, FVKESK. Trimming took off 1 base at V and 5 bases at J, with 15 bases between the two ends. The CDR3 loop is CASSQAFSGVHEQYF. The CDR3, as DNA: TGTGCCAGCAGCCAAGCCTTCAGTGGTGTCCACGAGCAGTACTTC.

The chain is built from TRBV18 and TRBJ2-1; 7 bases map to TRBD2. After removal of 3 bases from V and 0 bases from J, the junction contained 2 bases not matched to a gene. The CDR3 covers 15 residues. CDR1 is KGHSH and CDR2 is LQKENI in the germline V gene. CDR3 amino acids: CASSPASGSYNEQFF. CDR3 DNA sequence: TGTGCCAGCTCACCCGCTAGCGGCTCCTACAATGAGCAGTTCTTC.

The V call is TRBV9, the J call TRBJ1-4; the D is unclear. This CDR3 is 13 amino acids long. The germline CDR1 and CDR2 sequences are SGDLS and YYNGEE. The V end was cut by 4 bases, the J end by 4 bases, with 8 bases between. CDR3 DNA sequence: TGTGCCAGCAGCCGGGAGCTTAATGAAAAACTGTTTTTT. Translated, it gives CASSRELNEKLFF.

The V and J genes are TRBV5-4 and TRBJ2-4; D might be TRBD1 (6 bases). Germline V gene data show CDR1 as SGHNT and CDR2 as YYREEE (reference sequence). Trimming left V 4 bases short and J 13 bases short, with 21 bases between. The CDR3 is 14 residues long. This chain's CDR3 is CASSEGWGQSFQYF. CDR3 DNA sequence: TGTGCCAGCAGCGAGGGGTGGGGACAATCTTTCCAGTACTTC. Looking up the rest from reference TRBV5-4 and TRBJ2-4 gives the full variable domain: ETGVTQSPTHLIKTRGQQVTLRCSSQSGHNTVSWYQQALGQGPQFIFQYYREEENGRGNFPPRFSGLQFPNYSSELNVNALELDDSALYLCASSEGWGQSFQYFGAGTRLSVL.

The chain uses TRBV11-2 and TRBJ1-2; possibly TRBD1 for D (5 bases). This CDR3 comprises 14 residues. Trimming took 0 bases from V and 6 from J, leaving 11 bases between them. Germline V gene data show CDR1 as SGHAT and CDR2 as FQNNGV. The CDR3 spells CASSLDLIGDGYTF. Written as DNA, the CDR3 is TGTGCCAGCAGCTTAGATCTTATAGGGGATGGCTACACCTTC. Full variable domain (rest looked up from reference TRBV11-2 and TRBJ1-2): EAGVAQSPRYKIIEKRQSVAFWCNPISGHATLYWYQQILGQGPKLLIQFQNNGVVDDSQLPKDRFSAERLKGVDSTLKIQPAKLEDSAVYLCASSLDLIGDGYTFGSGTRLTVV.

The CDR3 loop is CAWSVSLIGGETQYF. The CDR3 nucleotides are TGTGCCTGGAGTGTTTCTCTGATAGGGGGCGAGACCCAGTACTTC. This sequence joins TRBV30 and TRBJ2-5, with 7 bases that match TRBD1. The germline CDR1 and CDR2 sequences are GTSNPN and SVGIG (reference sequence). The CDR3 contains 15 residues. V lost 0 bases to trimming and J lost 5 bases; unmatched junction nucleotides: 9.

The J gene is TRBJ1-5, the V gene TRBV24-1; 8 bases match TRBD1. This CDR3 has 15 amino acids. Germline loops: CDR1 KGHDR, CDR2 SFDVKD. V dropped 6 bases and J dropped 4; count of bases not matched to a gene: 7. DNA for the CDR3: TGTGCCACCAGTTCCGCCAGGGGGCTGAATCAGCCCCAGCATTTT. It yields the protein CATSSARGLNQPQHF.

The J gene is TRBJ1-2, the V gene TRBV10-1, with D possibly TRBD1 on 5 matching bases. The V gene lost 3 bases and the J gene lost 1 base, with 27 bases spanning the gap. The CDR3 totals 20 residues. Per the germline V gene, CDR1 is WNHNN and CDR2 is SYGVQD (reference sequence). CDR3 DNA sequence: TGCGCCAGCAGTGACGGTGACAGACGACCCGAATCACGAAATAACTATGGCTACACCTTC. As protein: CASSDGDRRPESRNNYGYTF.

V usage is TRBV9 and J usage is TRBJ2-1; 13 positions match TRBD2. CDR1 is SGDLS and CDR2 is YYNGEE in the germline V gene. CDR3 length: 14 amino acids. V was clipped by 3 bases and J by 6 bases; unmatched bases: 0. CDR3 sequence: CASSGTSGSNEQFF. In DNA, the CDR3 is TGTGCCAGCAGCGGGACTAGCGGGAGCAATGAGCAGTTCTTC.

V and J are TRBV6-5 and TRBJ1-1, with D tentatively TRBD1 (6 bases). V lost 6 bases to trimming and J lost 9 bases, with 23 bases between them. Germline assignment: CDR1 MNHEY and CDR2 SVGAGI. CDR3 length: 15 amino acids. The CDR3 loop is CASRPIQRQEDQAFF. The CDR3 DNA is TGTGCCAGCAGACCTATCCAGCGACAGGAAGACCAAGCTTTCTTT.

This clone was counted only a few times. The chain couples TRBV27 to TRBJ2-1; 7 bases match TRBD1. After removal of 3 bases from V and 6 bases from J, the junction contained 11 bases not matched to a gene. Germline CDR1 reads MNHEY; CDR2 reads SMNVEV (reference sequence). The CDR3 consists of 16 residues. CDR3: CASSFWGQTGINEQFF. The CDR3 DNA sequence: TGTGCCAGCAGTTTTTGGGGACAGACAGGCATCAATGAGCAGTTCTTC.

This rearrangement joins TRBV9 to TRBJ1-5; D may be TRBD1 (5 bases). The CDR3 loop spans 18 amino acids. Between the trimmed V and J ends, which lost 0 bases and 0 bases, there was a span of 16 bases. The germline CDR1 and CDR2 sequences are SGDLS and YYNGEE. The CDR3 bases are TGTGCCAGCAGCGTAGGATTGGAGGGGTACGATAGCAATCAGCCCCAGCATTTT. The encoded protein is CASSVGLEGYDSNQPQHF.

This clone was seen a single time. V usage is TRBV23-1 and J usage is TRBJ2-2; D is possibly TRBD1 (6 bases). TRBV23-1 is sorted into the ORF group, with uncertain function. The CDR3 is 16 residues long. Trimming pared 3 bases from V and 0 bases from J, leaving 11 bases between. DNA for the CDR3: TGCGCCAGCAGTCAGGCAGGGGATTCGAACACCGGGGAGCTGTTTTTT. Its protein is CASSQAGDSNTGELFF.

This chain uses TRBV27 with TRBJ2-1, with 15 bases that match TRBD2. Per germline, CDR1 MNHEY and CDR2 SMNVEV (reference sequence). V dropped 4 bases and J dropped 7; count of bases not matched to a gene: 2. This CDR3 has 15 amino acids. The CDR3: CASSWGTSGGNEQFF. CDR3 DNA sequence: TGTGCCAGCAGTTGGGGGACTAGCGGGGGGAATGAGCAGTTCTTC.

This chain links TRBV19 with TRBJ2-7; TRBD2 matches at 10 bases. The CDR3 has 18 amino acids. Germline V gene sequence: CDR1 LNHDA, CDR2 SQIVND (reference sequence). With V trimmed by 5 bases and J by 3 bases, 16 bases remained unmatched. CDR3 in DNA: TGTGCCAGTAGTTCGCGAAAAACTAGCGGGGCCAGGTTCTACGAGCAGTACTTC. It translates to CASSSRKTSGARFYEQYF.

The CDR3 region has the DNA TGTGCCAGCTCACCTACTTCGGGAGGGAAGGGTGGCTACACCTTC. This sequence encodes CASSPTSGGKGGYTF. The gene calls are TRBV18 and TRBJ1-2; D unresolved. With 3 bases removed from V and 7 bases from J, the gap between germline ends came to 18 bases. CDR1 is KGHSH, CDR2 LQKENI, per germline. There are 15 residues in the CDR3.

A single count supports this clone. The chain employs TRBV2 and TRBJ1-1; weak D call: TRBD1 (5 bases). The CDR3 length is 12 residues. The ends were cut back, 6 bases at V and 3 bases at J, with 8 bases in the middle. In germline, CDR1 is SNHLY, CDR2 FYNNEI. CDR3 in DNA: TGTGCCAGCAGCGGACAAGACACTGAAGCTTTCTTT. Translating it yields CASSGQDTEAFF. Full variable domain (missing parts from reference TRBV2 and TRBJ1-1): EPEVTQTPSHQVTQMGQEVILRCVPISNHLYFYWYRQILGQKVEFLVSFYNNEISEKSEIFDDQFSVERPDGSNFTLKIRSTKLEDSAMYFCASSGQDTEAFFGQGTRLTVV.

CDR3 in amino acids: CASSPQTGTEAFF. CDR3 bases: TGTGCCAGCAGCCCACAGACAGGCACTGAAGCTTTCTTT. The chain has TRBV7-3 and TRBJ1-1; D possibly corresponds to TRBD1 (6 bases). V lost 5 bases to trimming and J lost 4 bases, with 11 bases between them. The CDR3 has 13 amino acids. Germline V CDR1 and CDR2: SGHTA, FQGTGA.

This clone was seen a few times. The rearrangement joins TRBV10-1 to TRBJ1-1; 7 nucleotides line up with TRBD1. V lost 8 bases, J lost 2 bases, and 5 bases stayed unmatched. Germline CDR1 and CDR2: WNHNN and SYGVQD (reference sequence). The CDR3 runs 13 residues. CDR3 in amino acids: CASRQGPNTEAFF. DNA of the CDR3: TGCGCCAGCCGACAGGGCCCTAACACTGAAGCTTTCTTT.